The present T cell receptor (beta chain) was sequenced within a study of technical replicates of blood from a few donors. This clone was recorded once. Method: immunoSEQ multiplex PCR; TCRdb's copy keeps in-frame clones and lacks some. The sample contains about 59,000 clones, 97% of which appear only once. The CDR3 runs to 15 residues. Germline lookup yields CDR1 MNHNS and CDR2 SASEGT. V lost 3 bases and J lost 5, with 14 bases in between. The chain carries TRBV6-1 and TRBJ2-1, with D possibly being TRBD2 (6 bases). Sequencing was performed on T cells isolated from PBMCs. The source of this sequence is a human donor in good health. The CDR3 is CASSDARESNNEQFF. The CDR3 nucleotides are TGTGCCAGCAGTGACGCCCGGGAGAGTAACAATGAGCAGTTCTTC.